Below, 21 T cell receptor beta chains from the same sample are listed, as sequenced in a study of cytomegalovirus exposure and HLA in healthy donors. In the PCR, 60 Vbeta and 13 Jbeta primers were used. Sequencing was performed with immunoSEQ multiplex PCR; in TCRdb, only in-frame clones are kept and a portion is missing. The sample table sets out 90,000 to 130,000 clones. The sequenced material came from PBMCs. These TCRs come from a man aged 40-50 years in good health and CMV-seropositive.

The chain uses TRBV2 and TRBJ2-7; 7 bases are a match to TRBD2. The CDR3 has 14 amino acids. CDR1 SNHLY and CDR2 FYNNEI come from the germline V gene. V trimming: 3 bases; J trimming: 2 bases; junction bases outside the gene matches: 4. The CDR3 spells CASSELAEAYEQYF. The CDR3 DNA is TGTGCCAGCAGTGAGCTAGCGGAAGCCTACGAGCAGTACTTC.

The chain joins TRBV5-6 to TRBJ2-1, with TRBD2 matching 13 bases. The CDR3 extends over 16 amino acids. Germline-derived CDR1 and CDR2 are SGHDT and YYEEEE. J gave up 8 bases and V 4 bases, and 9 bases lay outside the gene matches. CDR3 residues: CASSLGLAGTPDEQFF. The CDR3 nucleotides are TGTGCCAGCAGCCTGGGACTAGCGGGAACCCCAGATGAGCAGTTCTTC.

This chain connects TRBV28 to TRBJ2-7; D ambiguous. This CDR3 spans 12 amino acids. From germline, CDR1 is MDHEN and CDR2 SYDVKM. With 6 bases removed from V and 0 bases from J, the gap between germline ends came to 6 bases. CDR3: CASSSSSYEQYF. CDR3 DNA sequence: TGTGCCAGCAGCTCCAGCTCCTACGAGCAGTACTTC.

J is TRBJ2-7 and V is TRBV7-8; D might be TRBD1 (5 bases). Germline loops: CDR1 SGHVS, CDR2 FQNEAQ. V was trimmed by 0 bases and J by 3 bases, leaving 12 bases between them. The CDR3 has 15 amino acids. The CDR3, as DNA: TGTGCCAGCAGCTTAGCGCAGGGCCCGAGCTACGAGCAGTACTTC. This sequence encodes CASSLAQGPSYEQYF. Full variable domain (outside the CDR3, taken from reference TRBV7-8 and TRBJ2-7): GAGVSQSPRYKVAKRGQDVALRCDPISGHVSLFWYQQALGQGPEFLTYFQNEAQLDKSGLPSDRFFAERPEGSVSTLKIQRTQQEDSAVYLCASSLAQGPSYEQYFGPGTRLTVT.

The rearrangement uses TRBV2 and TRBJ2-5, with D maybe TRBD1 (5 bases). V was shortened by 11 bases and J by 2 bases, with 18 bases between the two germline ends. CDR1 SNHLY and CDR2 FYNNEI come from the germline V gene. The CDR3 runs 14 residues. The CDR3 region has the DNA TGTGCCGGACCACTTAAGGGGATACAAGAGACCCAGTACTTC. This sequence encodes CAGPLKGIQETQYF.

The rearrangement joins TRBV5-1 to TRBJ1-1; D not resolved. The CDR3 loop spans 12 amino acids. Deletions cut 1 base from V and 2 bases from J, with 3 bases between. Per the germline V gene, CDR1 is SGHRS and CDR2 is YFSETQ. The CDR3 sequence is CASSLQNTEAFF. The CDR3 nucleotides read TGCGCCAGCAGCTTGCAAAACACTGAAGCTTTCTTT.

The chain links TRBV7-6 to TRBJ2-1; TRBD2 aligns across 7 bases. The CDR3 loop spans 16 amino acids. V was pared by 6 bases and J by 3 bases, with 11 bases of the junction left unmatched. Germline V gives CDR1 SGHVS, CDR2 FNYEAQ. The CDR3 sequence: CASSRQLALNYNEQFF. The CDR3 DNA follows: TGTGCCAGCAGTCGACAACTAGCGCTAAACTACAATGAGCAGTTCTTC.

CDR3 in amino acids: CASSLGSGGSPLHF. In nucleotides, the CDR3 is TGCGCCAGCAGCCTAGGTAGCGGCGGTTCACCCCTCCACTTT. The chain employs TRBV4-1 and TRBJ1-6; D gene ambiguous. With 4 bases removed from V and 9 bases from J, the gap between germline ends came to 13 bases. CDR1 and CDR2 (germline): MGHRA, YSYEKL. The CDR3 covers 14 residues.

This chain connects TRBV7-6 to TRBJ2-7; 7 nucleotides line up with TRBD1. In germline, CDR1 is SGHVS, CDR2 FNYEAQ. CDR3 length: 15 residues. The trim removed 0 bases at V and 3 bases at J, leaving 5 bases unmatched. The CDR3 loop is CASSLAPQGVYEQYF. In nucleotides, the CDR3 is TGTGCCAGCAGCTTAGCCCCCCAGGGGGTCTACGAGCAGTACTTC.

The genes are TRBV25-1 and TRBJ1-2; perhaps TRBD1 as D (6 bases). Trimming took 5 bases from V and 8 from J, leaving 12 bases between them. Germline CDR1 and CDR2: MGHDK and SYGVNS. There are 12 residues in the CDR3. The CDR3 DNA is TGTGCCAGCAGTACGACAGGCGGAGGCTACACCTTC. Translating gives CASSTTGGGYTF.

V usage is TRBV9 and J usage is TRBJ1-5, with D perhaps matching TRBD1 (5 bases). Per the germline V gene, CDR1 is SGDLS and CDR2 is YYNGEE. CDR3 size: 13 residues. Trimming took off 5 bases at V and 3 bases at J, with 9 bases between the two ends. CDR3 coding DNA: TGTGCCAGCAGTCAGGGCGACAATCAGCCCCAGCATTTT. Its protein product is CASSQGDNQPQHF.

The V gene is TRBV29-1, the J gene TRBJ2-1; D possibly corresponds to TRBD2 (8 bases). There are 17 residues in the CDR3. With 2 bases removed from V and 5 bases from J, the gap between germline ends came to 22 bases. Germline values: CDR1 SQVTM, CDR2 ANQGSEA. The CDR3 DNA is TGCAGCGTTGAAAGGGGGCGAGTAGCGGGAACTAACAATGAGCAGTTCTTC. It encodes CSVERGRVAGTNNEQFF.

This rearrangement joins TRBV28 to TRBJ2-7; TRBD1 matches 7 bases. The CDR3 spans 12 residues. The germline gives CDR1 MDHEN, CDR2 SYDVKM. V dropped 6 bases and J dropped 4; count of bases not matched to a gene: 3. CDR3 DNA: TGTGCCAGCAGACAGGGGTCGTACGAGCAGTACTTC. It translates to CASRQGSYEQYF.

The chain employs TRBV6-4 and TRBJ2-1; 10 nucleotides line up with TRBD1. The CDR3 contains 17 residues. Germline V gene data show CDR1 as MRHNA and CDR2 as SNTAGT. V lost 6 bases and J lost 8; bases outside the gene matches: 16. CDR3 sequence (DNA): TGTGCCAGCAGACATACCCCCGGGACAGGGGTAGGGGATGAGCAGTTCTTC. Encoded protein: CASRHTPGTGVGDEQFF.

The chain recombines TRBV7-9 with TRBJ1-1; D is undetermined. The CDR3 has 15 amino acids. CDR1 is SEHNR and CDR2 is FQNEAQ in the germline V gene (reference sequence). The ends were cut back, 1 base at V and 1 base at J, with 10 bases in the middle. In nucleotides, the CDR3 is TGTGCCAGCAGCTTAGGTTGGACTCCGAACACTGAAGCTTTCTTT. Its translation is CASSLGWTPNTEAFF.

The V and J genes are TRBV7-9 and TRBJ2-7; D ambiguous. Germline V gene lookup returns CDR1 SEHNR and CDR2 FQNEAQ (reference sequence). Trimming left V 4 bases short and J 4 bases short, with 14 bases between. The length of the CDR3 is 14 residues. The CDR3 spells CASSSLVQEYEQYF. DNA for the CDR3: TGTGCCAGCAGCTCCCTAGTCCAAGAGTACGAGCAGTACTTC. The full variable domain, completed using reference TRBV7-9 and TRBJ2-7, is DTGVSQNPRHKITKRGQNVTFRCDPISEHNRLYWYRQTLGQGPEFLTYFQNEAQLEKSRLLSDRFSAERPKGSFSTLEIQRTEQGDSAMYLCASSSLVQEYEQYFGPGTRLTVT.

The V call is TRBV6-1, the J call TRBJ2-2, with 10 positions matching TRBD1. This CDR3 is built from 14 residues. After removal of 11 bases from V and 5 bases from J, the junction contained 8 bases not matched to a gene. Germline V lookup: CDR1 MNHNS, CDR2 SASEGT. CDR3 sequence reads: CASRQGAETGELFF. As DNA, the CDR3 is TGTGCCTCCCGACAGGGGGCAGAAACCGGGGAGCTGTTTTTT.

This chain connects TRBV7-6 to TRBJ2-7; TRBD1 matches 7 bases. The ends lost 5 bases at V and 0 bases at J; junction bases unmatched: 4. There are 14 residues in the CDR3. Germline lookup yields CDR1 SGHVS and CDR2 FNYEAQ. The CDR3 spells CASSPGQVSYEQYF. CDR3 nucleotide sequence: TGTGCCAGCAGCCCCGGACAGGTCTCCTACGAGCAGTACTTC.

The rearrangement uses TRBV7-2 and TRBJ2-7; 8 bases map to TRBD2. The CDR3 is made up of 15 amino acids. Germline CDR1 is SGHTA and CDR2 is FQGNSA. Unmatched junction bases numbered 10, after V lost 6 bases and J lost 3 bases. The CDR3 region has the DNA TGTGCCAGCAGTTCACCGCTCGGGGGGGGCTACGAGCAGTACTTC. Translating it yields CASSSPLGGGYEQYF.

The rearrangement joins TRBV6-1 to TRBJ2-7; TRBD1 aligns across 7 bases. J gave up 10 bases and V 5 bases, and 8 bases lay outside the gene matches. This CDR3 contains 12 residues. Germline V gene lookup returns CDR1 MNHNS and CDR2 SASEGT. The CDR3 sequence: CASSSGQILQYF. The CDR3 DNA sequence: TGTGCCAGCAGTTCGGGACAGATTCTTCAGTACTTC.

The chain links TRBV18 to TRBJ1-6, with 7 bases aligning to TRBD1. The V gene's germline CDR1 is KGHSH and CDR2 LQKENI. This CDR3 comprises 15 residues. Losses at the gene ends were 3 bases for V and 7 bases for J; bases not matched to a gene: 6. The CDR3 nucleotides are TGTGCCAGCTCACCTATCGGGGACAGAAATTCACCCCTCCACTTT. Protein: CASSPIGDRNSPLHF. The variable domain in full, with the rest retrieved from reference TRBV18 and TRBJ1-6, is NAGVMQNPRHLVRRRGQEARLRCSPMKGHSHVYWYRQLPEEGLKFMVYLQKENIIDESGMPKERFSAEFPKEGPSILRIQQVVRGDSAAYFCASSPIGDRNSPLHFGNGTRLTVT.